Presented here are 30 T cell receptor beta chains from one specimen sequenced in a study of cytomegalovirus exposure and HLA in healthy donors. PCR used 60 Vbeta primers and 13 Jbeta primers. Sequenced by immunoSEQ multiplex PCR; TCRdb stores in-frame clones only, minus some. The sample records about 160,000 clones, about 72% being singletons. Source material: PBMCs. The receptors here all came from a man aged 25-45 years in good health and CMV-seropositive.

The chain recombines TRBV28 with TRBJ2-1, with TRBD2 identical over 10 bases. V was pared by 6 bases and J by 5 bases, with 7 bases of the junction left unmatched. Germline V lookup: CDR1 MDHEN, CDR2 SYDVKM. CDR3 length: 15 amino acids. The CDR3: CASSSGLASNNEQFF. The DNA for the CDR3 is TGTGCCAGCAGCTCGGGACTAGCGAGTAACAATGAGCAGTTCTTC.

Concerning this clone: The sample carries other DNA sequences with the same CDR3. This chain connects TRBV29-1 to TRBJ2-3, with 13 nucleotides matching TRBD2. V gave up 6 bases and J gave up 6 bases; unmatched junction bases: 6. The CDR3 runs 14 residues. Germline values: CDR1 SQVTM, CDR2 ANQGSEA. CDR3 protein: CSVATSGGPDTQYF. In DNA form, the CDR3 reads TGCAGCGTAGCGACTAGCGGGGGGCCGGATACGCAGTATTTT.

The CDR3 DNA is TGCGCCAGCAGCCAAGACTGGGGGCCTCAAGAGACCCAGTACTTC. It specifies CASSQDWGPQETQYF. V and J are TRBV4-3 and TRBJ2-5, with TRBD1 as a possible D gene (6 bases). Germline V CDR1 and CDR2: LGHNA, YSLEER. This CDR3 spans 15 amino acids. V dropped 0 bases and J dropped 2 bases, with 10 bases sitting between them.

In this sample, this clone turned up once. The chain has TRBV28 and TRBJ1-5; D uncertain. Germline V lookup: CDR1 MDHEN, CDR2 SYDVKM. This CDR3 region has 15 residues. Trimming took off 2 bases at V and 4 bases at J, with 12 bases between the two ends. CDR3 region: CASSLAHYPNQPQHF. CDR3 in DNA: TGTGCCAGCAGTTTAGCCCACTACCCAAATCAGCCCCAGCATTTT.

This rearrangement joins TRBV5-8 to TRBJ2-5, with 8 bases identical to TRBD1. V shed 6 bases, J shed 5 bases, and the junction held 6 bases outside the gene matches. The CDR3 consists of 13 residues. CDR1 and CDR2 (germline): SGHTS, YDEGEE. CDR3 sequence (DNA): TGTGCCAGCACACCCGGACAGGGTGAGACCCAGTACTTC. As protein: CASTPGQGETQYF. Supplemented by reference TRBV5-8 and TRBJ2-5, the full variable domain reads EAGVTQSPTHLIKTRGQQATLRCSPISGHTSVYWYQQALGLGLQFLLWYDEGEERNRGNFPPRFSGRQFPNYSSELNVNALELEDSALYLCASTPGQGETQYFGPGTRLLVL.

In DNA form, the CDR3 reads TGTGCCAGCAGAGTCCAACAGGGTAGCAATCAGCCCCAGCATTTT. Translated: CASRVQQGSNQPQHF. This chain uses TRBV28 with TRBJ1-5; TRBD1 might be the D (6 bases). This CDR3 contains 15 residues. The V end was cut by 6 bases, the J end by 0 bases, with 12 bases between. CDR1 is MDHEN, CDR2 SYDVKM, per germline.

The rearrangement joins TRBV5-1 to TRBJ1-1; D not resolved. Germline V gene data show CDR1 as SGHRS and CDR2 as YFSETQ. CDR3 length equals 17 residues. V was pared by 3 bases and J by 0 bases, with 18 bases between. The CDR3 DNA is TGCGCCAGCAGCTCCTTGGAGGGCGGGAGGATGAACACTGAAGCTTTCTTT. The encoded protein is CASSSLEGGRMNTEAFF.

The rearrangement links TRBV4-1 to TRBJ2-5; 7 bases are shared with TRBD1. The CDR3 spans 16 residues. Germline CDR1 is MGHRA and CDR2 is YSYEKL. V shed 2 bases, J shed 2 bases, and the junction held 8 bases outside the gene matches. In DNA, the CDR3 is TGCGCCAGCAGCCAACCGGGACAGCGGACACAAGAGACCCAGTACTTC. Amino acids: CASSQPGQRTQETQYF.

The rearrangement links TRBV4-1 to TRBJ2-2; 8 positions agree with TRBD1. CDR3 length equals 15 residues. V dropped 1 base and J dropped 4; count of bases not matched to a gene: 2. CDR1 and CDR2 from the germline V gene are MGHRA and YSYEKL. The CDR3 coding sequence is TGCGCCAGCAGCCAAGCACAGGGGGGCACCGGGGAGCTGTTTTTT. The encoded protein is CASSQAQGGTGELFF.

The chain carries TRBV15 and TRBJ2-5; 9 bases agree with TRBD2. Germline CDR1 reads LNHNV; CDR2 reads YYDKDF (reference sequence). CDR3 length: 17 amino acids. V lost 0 bases and J lost 2; bases outside the gene matches: 7. The CDR3 DNA sequence: TGTGCCACCAGCAGAGATCATCTGGCGGGGGGGCAAGAGACCCAGTACTTC. Residues: CATSRDHLAGGQETQYF.

This clone was found once. The V call is TRBV7-9, the J call TRBJ2-3; 8 positions agree with TRBD1. V lost 5 bases to trimming and J lost 3 bases; unmatched junction nucleotides: 7. Germline assignment: CDR1 SEHNR and CDR2 FQNEAQ (reference sequence). The CDR3 totals 15 residues. The CDR3 region has the DNA TGTGCCAGCAGCCCTGCCCGGGACAGGACAGATACGCAGTATTTT. Encoded protein: CASSPARDRTDTQYF.

This clone was picked up a small number of times. The rearrangement joins TRBV5-1 to TRBJ2-5, with 9 bases matching TRBD1. V lost 0 bases, J lost 3 bases, and 9 bases stayed unmatched. In germline, CDR1 is SGHRS, CDR2 YFSETQ. The length of the CDR3 is 17 residues. The CDR3 DNA sequence: TGCGCCAGCAGCTTGGCCATCACAGGGGGCCTGGAAGAGACCCAGTACTTC. This encodes CASSLAITGGLEETQYF.

Only a few counts were recorded for this clone. The CDR3 region has the DNA TGTGCCAGCAGCGGCACAGGGCTCCCTGGAAACACCATATATTTT. Translation gives CASSGTGLPGNTIYF. The V call is TRBV9, the J call TRBJ1-3, with a possible D match to TRBD1 (6 bases). The V end lost 3 bases, the J end lost 2 bases, and 12 bases lay between the germline ends. The CDR3 covers 15 residues. Germline loops: CDR1 SGDLS, CDR2 YYNGEE.

The chain combines TRBV11-1 with TRBJ2-5, with 7 bases identical to TRBD1. Germline V gene sequence: CDR1 SGHAT, CDR2 FQDESV (reference sequence). Trimming cost V 2 bases and J 5 bases; bases outside gene matches: 11. The CDR3 runs 16 residues. The CDR3 DNA sequence: TGTGCCAGCAGCTTAAGGGGGCACTGGAGTTTTGAGACCCAGTACTTC. This translates into CASSLRGHWSFETQYF.

The rearrangement uses TRBV6-1 and TRBJ2-7, with D possibly matching TRBD2 (6 bases). With 5 bases removed from V and 4 bases from J, the gap between germline ends came to 18 bases. The CDR3 contains 15 residues. CDR1 MNHNS and CDR2 SASEGT come from the germline V gene. CDR3 residues: CASSSIGEDLYEQYF. CDR3 sequence (DNA): TGTGCCAGCAGTAGTATAGGGGAGGATCTTTACGAGCAGTACTTC.

This clone was counted a few times. This chain joins TRBV29-1 and TRBJ1-5, with no clear D. The ends were cut back, 8 bases at V and 12 bases at J, with 17 bases in the middle. Germline CDR1 SQVTM, CDR2 ANQGSEA. The CDR3 is made up of 11 amino acids. DNA of the CDR3: TGCAGCTCCTCCCGGGGAGCTATCCAGCATTTT. It translates to CSSSRGAIQHF.

This clone was seen just once. The rearrangement links TRBV14 to TRBJ2-7, with a tentative D call TRBD1 (6 bases). The CDR3 has 13 amino acids. V dropped 3 bases and J dropped 3 bases, with 9 bases sitting between them. Looked up from germline, CDR1 is SGHDN and CDR2 is FVKESK. CDR3 amino acids: CASSQDRNYEQYF. CDR3 nucleotide sequence: TGTGCCAGCAGCCAGGACAGAAACTACGAGCAGTACTTC. The full variable domain, with the rest looked up from reference TRBV14 and TRBJ2-7, is EAGVTQFPSHSVIEKGQTVTLRCDPISGHDNLYWYRRVMGKEIKFLLHFVKESKQDESGMPNNRFLAERTGGTYSTLKVQPAELEDSGVYFCASSQDRNYEQYFGPGTRLTVT.

The rearrangement uses TRBV4-1 and TRBJ1-2, with D possibly TRBD1 on 5 matching bases. Germline CDR1 MGHRA, CDR2 YSYEKL. V was pared by 0 bases and J by 5 bases, with 16 bases between. This CDR3 has 16 amino acids. CDR3 sequence: CASSQDRAREGYGYTF. The CDR3 DNA reads as TGCGCCAGCAGCCAAGATCGGGCCAGGGAGGGGTATGGCTACACCTTC.

The chain has TRBV2 and TRBJ1-4, with a possible D match to TRBD1 (6 bases). Germline V gene sequence: CDR1 SNHLY, CDR2 FYNNEI. Trimming left V 6 bases short and J 0 bases short, with 8 bases between. The CDR3 has 14 amino acids. The CDR3 spells CASRDRATNEKLFF. The CDR3 bases are TGTGCCAGCAGGGACAGAGCAACTAATGAAAAACTGTTTTTT.

The chain links TRBV11-2 to TRBJ2-2, with 11 bases that match TRBD2. V was clipped by 4 bases and J by 1 base; unmatched bases: 2. CDR3 size: 16 residues. Germline V gives CDR1 SGHAT, CDR2 FQNNGV. Written as DNA, the CDR3 is TGTGCCAGCAGCTCAACTAGCGGGGGGAACACCGGGGAGCTGTTTTTT. Translating gives CASSSTSGGNTGELFF.

V usage is TRBV30 and J usage is TRBJ1-5; 10 positions agree with TRBD1. The germline CDR1 and CDR2 sequences are GTSNPN and SVGIG (reference sequence). The CDR3 spans 16 residues. V was clipped by 4 bases and J by 0 bases; unmatched bases: 6. The CDR3 DNA reads TGTGCCTGGAACCCCGGGACAGGGGATAGCAATCAGCCCCAGCATTTT. This sequence encodes CAWNPGTGDSNQPQHF.

This sequence joins TRBV6-6 and TRBJ2-7; the D is unclear. The V and J ends lost 0 bases and 3 bases respectively, with 9 bases between them. This CDR3 comprises 14 residues. Germline values: CDR1 MNHNY, CDR2 SVGAGI (reference sequence). In DNA form, the CDR3 reads TGTGCCAGCAGTTACTCTCACAGATACTACGAGCAGTACTTC. Protein product: CASSYSHRYYEQYF.

The sample holds a few counts of this clone. The CDR3 reads CASSPKMTGEYGYTF. The CDR3 coding sequence is TGTGCCAGCAGCCCAAAAATGACAGGGGAGTATGGCTACACCTTC. The rearrangement joins TRBV5-6 to TRBJ1-2, with 8 nucleotides matching TRBD1. Trimming at V came to 4 bases and at J to 5 bases, leaving 10 bases not matched to a gene. The CDR3 is made up of 15 amino acids. CDR1 and CDR2 (germline): SGHDT, YYEEEE.

The chain links TRBV7-2 to TRBJ2-1; D remains unclear. The CDR3 has 15 amino acids. Deletions cut 2 bases from V and 0 bases from J, with 8 bases between. Germline V gives CDR1 SGHTA, CDR2 FQGNSA. The CDR3 nucleotides read TGTGCCAGCAGCTTAAAGGCAGGCTCCTACAATGAGCAGTTCTTC. Translation: CASSLKAGSYNEQFF.

This clone appeared once. J is TRBJ2-1 and V is TRBV19; 9 positions match TRBD2. There are 19 residues in the CDR3. Germline values: CDR1 LNHDA, CDR2 SQIVND (reference sequence). V lost 2 bases to trimming and J lost 0 bases; unmatched junction nucleotides: 11. CDR3 DNA: TGTGCCAGTAGTATATCAGCGGGGGGCCGGCGGGCCTCCTACAATGAGCAGTTCTTC. It translates to CASSISAGGRRASYNEQFF.

This rearrangement joins TRBV6-1 to TRBJ1-1, with no clear D. Trimming removed 7 bases at V and 0 bases at J, with 12 bases between. The CDR3 extends over 14 amino acids. Germline V gene lookup returns CDR1 MNHNS and CDR2 SASEGT. CDR3 in amino acids: CASINSNMNTEAFF. The CDR3, as DNA: TGTGCCAGCATCAACAGCAACATGAACACTGAAGCTTTCTTT.

The rearrangement joins TRBV10-3 to TRBJ2-7; TRBD1 is a possible D gene (5 bases). Between the trimmed V and J ends, which lost 0 bases and 0 bases, there was a span of 12 bases. This CDR3 has 16 residues. Looked up from germline, CDR1 is ENHRY and CDR2 is SYGVKD. The CDR3 loop reads CAISESRQSASYEQYF. The CDR3 DNA follows: TGTGCCATCAGTGAGTCGAGACAGTCTGCCTCCTACGAGCAGTACTTC.

The gene calls are TRBV5-8 and TRBJ1-3; D is perhaps TRBD1 (6 bases). CDR3 size: 13 residues. Per the germline V gene, CDR1 is SGHTS and CDR2 is YDEGEE. V was trimmed by 9 bases and J by 0 bases, leaving 10 bases between them. The CDR3, as DNA: TGTGCCACGGACAGAAGCTCTGGAAACACCATATATTTT. Residues: CATDRSSGNTIYF.

V usage is TRBV10-1 and J usage is TRBJ1-2; D is uncertain. The length of the CDR3 is 12 residues. V was cut by 4 bases and J by 4 bases, with 7 bases left in between. Germline V gene lookup returns CDR1 WNHNN and CDR2 SYGVQD (reference sequence). CDR3: CASSGQVYGYTF. The CDR3 nucleotides read TGCGCCAGCAGTGGGCAGGTCTATGGCTACACCTTC.

The V call is TRBV19, the J call TRBJ2-1; D is perhaps TRBD1 (5 bases). This CDR3 has 13 amino acids. Trimming shortened V by 3 bases and J by 3 bases, and 6 bases separated the two germline ends. Germline lookup yields CDR1 LNHDA and CDR2 SQIVND (reference sequence). CDR3 DNA: TGTGCCAGTAGTATCGACAGCTACAATGAGCAGTTCTTC. The encoded protein is CASSIDSYNEQFF.